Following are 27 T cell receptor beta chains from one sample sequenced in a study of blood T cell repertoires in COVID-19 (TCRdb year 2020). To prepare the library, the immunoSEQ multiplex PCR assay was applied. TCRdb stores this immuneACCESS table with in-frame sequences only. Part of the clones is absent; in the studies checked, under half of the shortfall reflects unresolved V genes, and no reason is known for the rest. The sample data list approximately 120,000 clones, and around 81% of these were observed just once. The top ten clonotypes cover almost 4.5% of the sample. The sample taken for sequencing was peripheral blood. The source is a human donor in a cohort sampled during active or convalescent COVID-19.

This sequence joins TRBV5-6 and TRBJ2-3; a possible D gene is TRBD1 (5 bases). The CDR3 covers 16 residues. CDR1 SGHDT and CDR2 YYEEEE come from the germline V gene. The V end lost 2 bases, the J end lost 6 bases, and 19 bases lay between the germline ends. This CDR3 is CASSFSILPGYDTQYF. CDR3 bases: TGTGCCAGCAGCTTTTCTATTCTACCAGGGTATGATACGCAGTATTTT. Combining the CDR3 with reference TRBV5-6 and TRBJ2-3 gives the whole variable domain DAGVTQSPTHLIKTRGQQVTLRCSPKSGHDTVSWYQQALGQGPQFIFQYYEEEERQRGNFPDRFSGHQFPNYSSELNVNALLLGDSALYLCASSFSILPGYDTQYFGPGTRLTVL.

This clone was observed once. CDR3 in amino acids: CASSPPLGLAGGLSTDTQYF. DNA for the CDR3: TGTGCCAGCAGCCCACCCCTCGGGCTAGCGGGGGGGCTTTCCACAGATACGCAGTATTTT. V is TRBV11-3 and J is TRBJ2-3; the match to TRBD2 covers 12 bases. V was pared by 5 bases and J by 2 bases, with 17 bases of the junction left unmatched. In germline, CDR1 is SGHNT, CDR2 YENEEA. CDR3 length: 20 amino acids.

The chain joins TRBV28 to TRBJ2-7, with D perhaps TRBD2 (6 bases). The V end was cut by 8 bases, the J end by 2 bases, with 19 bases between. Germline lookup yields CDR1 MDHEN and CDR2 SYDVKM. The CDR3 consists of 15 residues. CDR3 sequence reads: CASRSNGGSAYEQYF. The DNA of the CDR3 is TGTGCCAGCCGTTCGAATGGAGGGAGTGCCTACGAGCAGTACTTC.

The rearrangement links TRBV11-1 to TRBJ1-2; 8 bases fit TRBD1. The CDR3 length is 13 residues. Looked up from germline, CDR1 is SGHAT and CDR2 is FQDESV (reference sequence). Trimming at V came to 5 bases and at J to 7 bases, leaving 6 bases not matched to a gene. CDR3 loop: CASSGRTGFGYTF. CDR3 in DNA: TGTGCCAGCAGCGGGCGGACAGGGTTTGGCTACACCTTC.

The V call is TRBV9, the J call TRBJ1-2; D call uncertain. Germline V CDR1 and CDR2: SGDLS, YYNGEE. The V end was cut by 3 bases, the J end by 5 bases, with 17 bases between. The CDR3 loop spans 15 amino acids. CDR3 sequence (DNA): TGTGCCAGCAGCGCCCCTCGTCGGGGAGGTTATGGCTACACCTTC. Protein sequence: CASSAPRRGGYGYTF.

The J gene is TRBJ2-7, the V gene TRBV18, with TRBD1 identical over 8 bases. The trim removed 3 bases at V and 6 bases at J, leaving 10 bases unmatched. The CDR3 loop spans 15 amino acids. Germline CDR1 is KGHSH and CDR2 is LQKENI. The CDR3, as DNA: TGTGCCAGCTCACCCGTCCGGACAGGGACCAGCGAGCAGTACTTC. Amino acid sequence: CASSPVRTGTSEQYF. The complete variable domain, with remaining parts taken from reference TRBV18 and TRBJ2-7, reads NAGVMQNPRHLVRRRGQEARLRCSPMKGHSHVYWYRQLPEEGLKFMVYLQKENIIDESGMPKERFSAEFPKEGPSILRIQQVVRGDSAAYFCASSPVRTGTSEQYFGPGTRLTVT.

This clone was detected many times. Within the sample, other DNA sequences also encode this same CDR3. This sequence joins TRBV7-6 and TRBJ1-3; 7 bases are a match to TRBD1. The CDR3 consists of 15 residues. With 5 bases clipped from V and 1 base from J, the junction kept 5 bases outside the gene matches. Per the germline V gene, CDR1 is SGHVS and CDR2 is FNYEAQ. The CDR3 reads CASSPGTASGNTIYF. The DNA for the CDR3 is TGTGCCAGCAGCCCCGGGACAGCTTCTGGAAACACCATATATTTT. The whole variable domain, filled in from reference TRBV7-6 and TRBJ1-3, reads GAGVSQSPRYKVTKRGQDVALRCDPISGHVSLYWYRQALGQGPEFLTYFNYEAQQDKSGLPNDRFSAERPEGSISTLTIQRTEQRDSAMYRCASSPGTASGNTIYFGEGSWLTVV.

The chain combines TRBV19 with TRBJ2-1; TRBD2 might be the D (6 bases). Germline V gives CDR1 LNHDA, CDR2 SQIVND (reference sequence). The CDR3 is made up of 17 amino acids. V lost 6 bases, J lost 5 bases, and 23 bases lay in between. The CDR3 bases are TGTGCCAGTAGGAAACTTCGAGGGACTGGGAAGAACAATGAGCAGTTCTTC. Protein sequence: CASRKLRGTGKNNEQFF.

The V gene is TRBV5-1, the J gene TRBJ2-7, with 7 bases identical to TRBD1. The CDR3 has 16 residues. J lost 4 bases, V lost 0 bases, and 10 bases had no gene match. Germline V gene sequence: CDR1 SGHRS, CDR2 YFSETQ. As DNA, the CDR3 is TGCGCCAGCAGCTTGGCTCTAGGACAGGCTCCGTACGAGCAGTACTTC. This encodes CASSLALGQAPYEQYF.

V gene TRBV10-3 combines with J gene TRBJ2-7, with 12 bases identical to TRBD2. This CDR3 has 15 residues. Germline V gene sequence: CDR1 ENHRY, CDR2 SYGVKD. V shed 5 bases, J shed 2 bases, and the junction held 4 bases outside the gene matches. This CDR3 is CAISSSSGRAYEQYF. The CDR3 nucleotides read TGTGCCATCAGTTCATCTAGCGGGAGGGCCTACGAGCAGTACTTC.

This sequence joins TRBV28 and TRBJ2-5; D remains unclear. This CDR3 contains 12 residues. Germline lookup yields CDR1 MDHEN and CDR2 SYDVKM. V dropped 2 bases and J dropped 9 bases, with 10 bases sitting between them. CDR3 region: CASSLKPQSQYF. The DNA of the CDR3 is TGTGCCAGCAGTTTAAAACCTCAGTCCCAGTACTTC.

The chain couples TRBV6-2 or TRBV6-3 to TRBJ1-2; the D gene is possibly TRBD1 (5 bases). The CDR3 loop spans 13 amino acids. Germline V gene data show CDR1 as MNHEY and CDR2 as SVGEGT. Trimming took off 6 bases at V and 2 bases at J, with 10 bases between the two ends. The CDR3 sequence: CASRYDSNYGYTF. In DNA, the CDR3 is TGTGCCAGCAGATACGACAGCAACTATGGCTACACCTTC.

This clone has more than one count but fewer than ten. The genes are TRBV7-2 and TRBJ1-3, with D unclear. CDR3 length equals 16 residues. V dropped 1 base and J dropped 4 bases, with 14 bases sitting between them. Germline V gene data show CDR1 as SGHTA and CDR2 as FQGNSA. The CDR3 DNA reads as TGTGCCAGCAGCTTAGGCAGTCCATATGTGGGAAACACCATATATTTT. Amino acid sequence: CASSLGSPYVGNTIYF.

CDR3 loop: CASSWYGTGVYGYTF. The CDR3 nucleotides are TGTGCCAGCAGCTGGTACGGGACAGGGGTCTATGGCTACACCTTC. The rearrangement joins TRBV5-5 to TRBJ1-2, with 10 bases that match TRBD1. Looked up from germline, CDR1 is SGHKS and CDR2 is YYEKEE (reference sequence). Trimming took 3 bases from V and 4 from J; bases not matched to a gene: 6. CDR3 length: 15 residues.

CDR3 in DNA: TGTGCCAGCAGTTACCGCGACAGAGACGAGCAGTACTTC. Translation gives CASSYRDRDEQYF. The chain employs TRBV6-5 and TRBJ2-7; TRBD1 is a possible D gene (5 bases). The ends were cut back, 2 bases at V and 5 bases at J, with 10 bases in the middle. The germline V gene has CDR1 MNHEY and CDR2 SVGAGI. The CDR3 length is 13 residues.

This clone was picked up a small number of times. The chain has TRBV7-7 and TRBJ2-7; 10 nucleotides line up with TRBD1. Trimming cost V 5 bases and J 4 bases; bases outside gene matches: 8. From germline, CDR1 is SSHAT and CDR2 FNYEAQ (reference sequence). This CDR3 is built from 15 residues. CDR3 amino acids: CASSRGQGIGYEQYF. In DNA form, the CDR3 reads TGTGCCAGCAGCCGGGGACAGGGGATCGGGTACGAGCAGTACTTC.

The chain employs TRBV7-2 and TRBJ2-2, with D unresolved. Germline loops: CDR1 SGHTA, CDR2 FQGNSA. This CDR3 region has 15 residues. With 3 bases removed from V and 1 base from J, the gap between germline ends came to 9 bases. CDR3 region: CASSFLGGNTGELFF. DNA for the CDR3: TGTGCCAGCAGCTTCCTCGGCGGGAACACCGGGGAGCTGTTTTTT.

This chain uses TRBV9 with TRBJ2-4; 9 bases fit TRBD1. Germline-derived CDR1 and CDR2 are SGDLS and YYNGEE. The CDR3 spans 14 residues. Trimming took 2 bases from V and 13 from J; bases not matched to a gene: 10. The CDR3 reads CASSVRDRDEPQYF. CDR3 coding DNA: TGTGCCAGCAGCGTTCGGGACAGGGACGAACCCCAGTACTTC.

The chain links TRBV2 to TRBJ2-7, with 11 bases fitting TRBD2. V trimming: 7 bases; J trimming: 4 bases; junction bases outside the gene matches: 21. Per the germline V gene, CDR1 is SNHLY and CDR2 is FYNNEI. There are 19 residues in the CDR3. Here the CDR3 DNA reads TGTGCCAGCACCTCATTGAGGGTAGCGGGAGGGCCCCAGTTATACGAGCAGTACTTC. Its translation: CASTSLRVAGGPQLYEQYF.

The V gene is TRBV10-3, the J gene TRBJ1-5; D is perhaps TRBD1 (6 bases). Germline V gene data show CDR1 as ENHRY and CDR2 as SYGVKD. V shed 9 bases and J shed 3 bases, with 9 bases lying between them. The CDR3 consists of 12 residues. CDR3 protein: CAIQGYNQPQHF. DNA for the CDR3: TGTGCCATACAGGGTTACAATCAGCCCCAGCATTTT.

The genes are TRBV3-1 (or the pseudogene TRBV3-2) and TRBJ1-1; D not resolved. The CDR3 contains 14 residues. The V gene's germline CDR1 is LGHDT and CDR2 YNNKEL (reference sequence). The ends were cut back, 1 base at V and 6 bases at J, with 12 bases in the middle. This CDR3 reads CASSQAWTGAEAFF. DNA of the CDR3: TGTGCCAGCAGCCAAGCATGGACCGGGGCTGAAGCTTTCTTT.

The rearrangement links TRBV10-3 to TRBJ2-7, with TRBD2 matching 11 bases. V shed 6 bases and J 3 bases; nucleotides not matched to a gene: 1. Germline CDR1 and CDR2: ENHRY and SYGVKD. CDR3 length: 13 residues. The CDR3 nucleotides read TGTGCCATCAGAACTAGCGGGAGCTACGAGCAGTACTTC. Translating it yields CAIRTSGSYEQYF.

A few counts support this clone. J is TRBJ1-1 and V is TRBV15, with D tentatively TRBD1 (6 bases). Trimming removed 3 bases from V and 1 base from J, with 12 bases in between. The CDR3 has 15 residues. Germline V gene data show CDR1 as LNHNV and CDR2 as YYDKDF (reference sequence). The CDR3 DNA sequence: TGTGCCACCAGCAGTCCTGTGACAGGGAACACTGAAGCTTTCTTT. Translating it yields CATSSPVTGNTEAFF.

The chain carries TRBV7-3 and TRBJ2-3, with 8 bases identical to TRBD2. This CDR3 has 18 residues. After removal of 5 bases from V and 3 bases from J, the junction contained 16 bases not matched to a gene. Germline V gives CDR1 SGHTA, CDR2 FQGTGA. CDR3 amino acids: CASSERTSSIFGTDTQYF. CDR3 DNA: TGTGCCAGCAGCGAACGGACTAGCTCTATCTTCGGTACAGATACGCAGTATTTT.

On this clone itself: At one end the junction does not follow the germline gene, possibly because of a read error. CDR3 residues: CASSLASSGVAHF. The CDR3 nucleotides read TGTGCCAGCAGCTTAGCCAGTAGCGGGGTCGCCCACTTC. The chain combines TRBV7-2 with TRBJ2-5; TRBD2 matches at 8 bases. The CDR3 is 13 amino acids. Looked up from germline, CDR1 is SGHTA and CDR2 is FQGNSA.

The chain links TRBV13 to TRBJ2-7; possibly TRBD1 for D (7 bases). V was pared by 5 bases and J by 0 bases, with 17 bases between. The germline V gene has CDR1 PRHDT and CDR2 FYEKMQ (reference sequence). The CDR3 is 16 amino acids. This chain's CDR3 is CASSRTRGQSSYEQYF. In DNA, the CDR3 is TGTGCCAGCAGCAGAACGCGGGGACAGAGCTCCTACGAGCAGTACTTC.

The CDR3 sequence is CASSQDLLSGGPETQYF. CDR3 coding DNA: TGCGCCAGCAGCCAAGACCTCCTTTCGGGAGGGCCAGAGACCCAGTACTTC. The rearrangement links TRBV4-3 to TRBJ2-5, with 8 bases identical to TRBD2. CDR1 is LGHNA, CDR2 YSLEER, per germline. V gave up 0 bases and J gave up 4 bases; unmatched junction bases: 10. The CDR3 has 17 amino acids.